This T cell receptor beta chain was identified in a study of blood T cell repertoires in COVID-19. Study summary: Sources were T cells, B-cell-depleted T cells, or PBMCs; the material itself was cDNA or gDNA.

Original data processing: Counts of nucleated cells, estimated from reference gene primer amplification, were obtained. The protocol was immunoSEQ multiplex PCR, while the TCRdb copy is restricted to in-frame clones and leaves out a portion. That table is the source of V, J and clone size, and D and trimming were worked out from the DNA. The sample has under 65,000 clones; more than 75% are singletons. Ages ranged from about 18 to 90 years, with residence in more than 20 US areas. Participants reported their clinical history, and cohort assignment relied on those reports. The CDR3 extends over 14 amino acids. The ends lost 4 bases at V and 2 bases at J; junction bases unmatched: 5. The germline CDR1 and CDR2 sequences are SGDLS and YYNGEE.

Sequenced input: PBMCs or T cells enriched from blood (not recorded which). J is TRBJ2-7 and V is TRBV9; 8 bases are shared with TRBD1. This TCR was sampled from a woman in her 50s with acute COVID-19. As DNA, the CDR3 is TGTGCCAGCAGCCCCCGGACAGGGACCTACGAGCAGTACTTC. Translated: CASSPRTGTYEQYF.